The 5 T cell receptor beta chains below all came from one sample that was sequenced in a study of blood T cells in healthy people across ages. Sample-barcoded 5' priming and a J-beta primer mix drove a second PCR of roughly 6 to 12 cycles. TCRdb redid the calling of the 5' RACE reads with MiXCR, one entry per CDR3 protein. Among 600,000 or so distinct CDR3 sequences listed, around 31% were seen once. Sequences were obtained from blood. These receptors came from a woman of 80 years or more in good health.

The chain combines TRBV28 with TRBJ2-2; TRBD1 might be the D (6 bases). Germline V CDR1 and CDR2: MDHEN, SYDVKM. The V gene lost 7 bases and the J gene lost 5 bases, with 14 bases spanning the gap. The CDR3 is 14 residues long. The chain's CDR3 is CASNWDKVTGELFF. The CDR3 nucleotides are TGTGCCAGCAATTGGGACAAAGTGACCGGGGAGCTGTTTTTT.

Notes on this clonotype: This clone may be a read error of a much larger clone one base away. The V and J genes are TRBV7-2 and TRBJ2-2; TRBD2 agrees at 13 bases. The CDR3 has 15 residues. Per the germline V gene, CDR1 is SGHTA and CDR2 is FQGNSA. The CDR3 reads CASSLTSGGAGERFF. CDR3 DNA sequence: TGTGCCAGCAGCTTAACTAGCGGGGGGGCGGGGGAGCGGTTTTTT.

This clonotype was observed many times. The chain recombines TRBV11-2 with TRBJ2-7; D perhaps matches TRBD2 (6 bases). The germline CDR1 and CDR2 sequences are SGHAT and FQNNGV. There are 12 residues in the CDR3. The V gene lost 5 bases and the J gene lost 4 bases, with 9 bases spanning the gap. CDR3 region: CASSGGIYEQYF. The DNA of the CDR3 is TGTGCCAGCAGCGGGGGGATTTACGAGCAGTACTTC. Full variable domain (rest looked up from reference TRBV11-2 and TRBJ2-7): EAGVAQSPRYKIIEKRQSVAFWCNPISGHATLYWYQQILGQGPKLLIQFQNNGVVDDSQLPKDRFSAERLKGVDSTLKIQPAKLEDSAVYLCASSGGIYEQYFGPGTRLTVT.

The genes are TRBV5-6 and TRBJ2-3; no clear D. Trimming removed 3 bases from V and 4 bases from J, with 24 bases in between. Germline values: CDR1 SGHDT, CDR2 YYEEEE. This CDR3 is built from 18 residues. CDR3 residues: CASSSYLRLGLVSDTQYF. DNA of the CDR3: TGTGCCAGCAGCTCCTACCTCCGGCTCGGGCTCGTATCAGATACGCAGTATTTT.

The count of this clonotype is one. The chain joins TRBV30 to TRBJ1-1, with D tentatively TRBD1 (5 bases). CDR1 is GTSNPN and CDR2 is SVGIG in the germline V gene (reference sequence). Trimming stripped 3 bases from V and 0 bases from J, with 11 bases between. The CDR3 extends over 14 amino acids. CDR3 sequence (DNA): TGTGCCTGGAGGGGGGATCAGATGAACACTGAAGCTTTCTTT. It yields the protein CAWRGDQMNTEAFF.